Following are 32 T cell receptor beta chains from one sample sequenced in a study of human T cells and chemical hapten exposure. TCRdb re-called the RACE reads through MiXCR, storing one row per CDR3 protein. This sample has 50,000 to 65,000 distinct CDR3 sequences, with 9.4% found just once. Documented time point: pre-sensitization, week 0. The treatment is: therapeutic diphenylcyclopropenone sensitization with weekly scalp DPC. Sequencing used whole blood, obtained in connection with sensitization to the hapten diphenylcyclopropenone (DPC). The receptors were gathered from a woman aged 40 to 50 with alopecia areata. Some clones in this sample may be carry-over from other donors' samples.

There are many counts of this clonotype. CDR3 residues: CASSSSTGAISNEQFF. As DNA, the CDR3 is TGTGCCAGTAGTTCGTCGACAGGGGCCATAAGCAATGAGCAGTTCTTC. The V and J genes are TRBV19 and TRBJ2-1, with 8 bases matching TRBD1. Germline V gene sequence: CDR1 LNHDA, CDR2 SQIVND (reference sequence). J gave up 6 bases and V 5 bases, and 12 bases lay outside the gene matches. The CDR3 contains 16 residues.

The rearrangement joins TRBV20-1 to TRBJ1-6; 11 bases line up with TRBD1. This CDR3 has 18 amino acids. Trimming cost V 3 bases and J 0 bases; bases outside gene matches: 7. Per germline, CDR1 DFQATT and CDR2 SNEGSKA (reference sequence). CDR3 protein: CSARDRGTGGSYNSPLHF. The DNA of the CDR3 is TGCAGTGCTAGGGACCGAGGGACAGGGGGCTCCTATAATTCACCCCTCCACTTT.

Concerning this clonotype itself: A much larger clone differs from this one at a single base, so this may be a read error. The chain recombines TRBV6-1 with TRBJ2-5; 11 bases align to TRBD2. CDR1 and CDR2 from the germline V gene are MNHNS and SASEGT. The junction had 7 bases not matched to a gene; V was cut back by 6 bases and J by 1 base. This CDR3 comprises 16 residues. The CDR3 DNA is TGTGCCAGCAGGCCGGATACTAGCGGGAGCCAAGAGACCCAGTACTTC. It translates to CASRPDTSGSQETQYF.

The chain links TRBV29-1 to TRBJ2-5; D gene ambiguous. The ends were cut back, 3 bases at V and 5 bases at J, with 16 bases in the middle. The V gene's germline CDR1 is SQVTM and CDR2 ANQGSEA. This CDR3 region has 14 residues. CDR3 region: CSVENWRQRETQYF. The CDR3 region has the DNA TGCAGCGTTGAGAATTGGCGTCAGAGGGAGACCCAGTACTTC.

This clonotype was picked up many times. The rearrangement joins TRBV2 to TRBJ2-1; maybe TRBD1 (6 bases). Germline CDR1 and CDR2: SNHLY and FYNNEI. This CDR3 spans 12 amino acids. V was pared by 7 bases and J by 7 bases, with 11 bases between. The chain's CDR3 is CASITGLNEQFF. The CDR3 nucleotides are TGTGCCAGCATCACAGGGTTGAATGAGCAGTTCTTC.

This clonotype showed up many times. The chain carries TRBV4-3 and TRBJ2-1, with 9 bases that match TRBD2. CDR1 and CDR2 from the germline V gene are LGHNA and YSLEER. V gave up 4 bases and J gave up 7 bases; unmatched junction bases: 11. There are 16 residues in the CDR3. Here the CDR3 reads CASSLSLGGGENEQFF. The CDR3 nucleotides are TGCGCCAGCAGCCTTTCTTTAGGCGGGGGGGAAAATGAGCAGTTCTTC.

This clonotype appeared many times. This rearrangement joins TRBV20-1 to TRBJ2-3; 13 nucleotides agree with TRBD2. V lost 3 bases and J lost 0; bases outside the gene matches: 6. This CDR3 region has 17 residues. Germline-derived CDR1 and CDR2 are DFQATT and SNEGSKA (reference sequence). CDR3 DNA sequence: TGCAGTGCTAGTCTGAAACTAGCGGGGGGGAGCACAGATACGCAGTATTTT. The encoded protein is CSASLKLAGGSTDTQYF.

The J gene is TRBJ2-5, the V gene TRBV29-1, with D unclear. This CDR3 region has 13 residues. Germline-derived CDR1 and CDR2 are SQVTM and ANQGSEA. V was cut by 2 bases and J by 3 bases, with 10 bases left in between. CDR3 sequence reads: CSVEPEKEETQYF. The CDR3 bases are TGCAGCGTTGAACCTGAGAAAGAAGAGACCCAGTACTTC. The whole variable domain, filled in from reference TRBV29-1 and TRBJ2-5, reads SAVISQKPSRDICQRGTSLTIQCQVDSQVTMMFWYRQQPGQSLTLIATANQGSEATYESGFVIDKFPISRPNLTFSTLTVSNMSPEDSSIYLCSVEPEKEETQYFGPGTRLLVL.

This chain links TRBV15 with TRBJ1-1; the D is unclear. Per the germline V gene, CDR1 is LNHNV and CDR2 is YYDKDF (reference sequence). This CDR3 spans 11 amino acids. V was trimmed by 5 bases and J by 8 bases, leaving 9 bases between them. CDR3 loop: CATSQLGEAFF. The DNA for the CDR3 is TGTGCCACCAGCCAACTTGGGGAAGCTTTCTTT.

The genes are TRBV6-5 and TRBJ2-7; TRBD2 might be the D (5 bases). From germline, CDR1 is MNHEY and CDR2 SVGAGI. This CDR3 has 15 residues. V was trimmed by 6 bases and J by 2 bases, leaving 17 bases between them. In DNA form, the CDR3 reads TGTGCCAGCAGCCGCGTCGGGGTCTCAACCTACGAGCAGTACTTC. It is translated as CASSRVGVSTYEQYF.

The chain uses TRBV4-1 and TRBJ2-3; perhaps TRBD2 as D (5 bases). V lost 0 bases to trimming and J lost 7 bases, with 14 bases between them. This CDR3 comprises 15 residues. CDR1 and CDR2 (germline): MGHRA, YSYEKL. CDR3 nucleotides: TGCGCCAGCAGCCAAGATCGACTGGAGCGGCATACGCAGTATTTT. This gives the protein CASSQDRLERHTQYF.

Worth noting for this clonotype: A single base separates this from a much larger clone, so it may be a read error. J is TRBJ2-1 and V is TRBV12-5, with no clear D. Germline loops: CDR1 LGHNT, CDR2 FRNRAP. The CDR3 sequence is 12 residues long. Trimming pared 3 bases from V and 8 bases from J, leaving 8 bases between. This CDR3 is CASGFNNDEQFF. CDR3 DNA sequence: TGTGCTAGTGGTTTTAACAACGATGAGCAGTTCTTC.

In the case of this clonotype: A much bigger clone sits one base away, suggesting this may be a read error. The rearrangement uses TRBV5-1 and TRBJ1-2, with 9 bases identical to TRBD1. Germline CDR1 SGHRS, CDR2 YFSETQ. This CDR3 is 15 amino acids long. CDR3 sequence: CASSPDRGYGYGNTF. As DNA, the CDR3 is TGCGCCAGCAGCCCGGACAGGGGATATGGCTATGGCAACACCTTC.

V is TRBV13 and J is TRBJ2-3; D may be TRBD2 (5 bases). Germline V gene lookup returns CDR1 PRHDT and CDR2 FYEKMQ (reference sequence). CDR3 length equals 15 residues. Trimming left V 5 bases short and J 2 bases short, with 14 bases between. CDR3 bases: TGTGCCAGCAGCCTTCGAGCGGAGAACACAGATACGCAGTATTTT. Translated, it gives CASSLRAENTDTQYF. The variable domain in full, with the rest retrieved from reference TRBV13 and TRBJ2-3, is AAGVIQSPRHLIKEKRETATLKCYPIPRHDTVYWYQQGPGQDPQFLISFYEKMQSDKGSIPDRFSAQQFSDYHSELNMSSLELGDSALYFCASSLRAENTDTQYFGPGTRLTVL.

J is TRBJ2-7 and V is TRBV5-1; D is ambiguous. The CDR3 has 12 amino acids. Per the germline V gene, CDR1 is SGHRS and CDR2 is YFSETQ. V lost 5 bases to trimming and J lost 6 bases, with 12 bases between them. CDR3 sequence (DNA): TGCGCCAGCAGTTCCATATCCGCCGAGCAGTACTTC. It is translated as CASSSISAEQYF. The full variable domain, with the rest looked up from reference TRBV5-1 and TRBJ2-7, is KAGVTQTPRYLIKTRGQQVTLSCSPISGHRSVSWYQQTPGQGLQFLFEYFSETQRNKGNFPGRFSGRQFSNSRSEMNVSTLELGDSALYLCASSSISAEQYFGPGTRLTVT.

In this sample, this clonotype turned up many times. The genes are TRBV29-1 and TRBJ1-2, with 7 bases identical to TRBD1. J was trimmed by 4 bases and V by 7 bases; bases with no gene match: 9. The CDR3 spans 13 residues. Germline V gene data show CDR1 as SQVTM and CDR2 as ANQGSEA. The CDR3 DNA is TGCAGCGCCCAGGGGACAGCTCCCTATGGCTACACCTTC. The encoded protein is CSAQGTAPYGYTF.

This clonotype was detected many times. The rearrangement joins TRBV10-3 to TRBJ1-2, with unresolved D. The CDR3 loop spans 13 amino acids. The germline gives CDR1 ENHRY, CDR2 SYGVKD. V lost 4 bases to trimming and J lost 5 bases, with 11 bases between them. The CDR3 sequence is CAISAAGAYGYTF. Here the CDR3 DNA reads TGTGCCATCAGTGCGGCCGGAGCTTATGGCTACACCTTC.

This clonotype was recorded at least ten times. The V and J genes are TRBV6-2 or TRBV6-3 and TRBJ1-6; weak D call: TRBD1 (6 bases). In germline, CDR1 is MNHEY, CDR2 SVGEGT. Trimming pared 2 bases from V and 9 bases from J, leaving 8 bases between. There are 13 residues in the CDR3. The CDR3 region has the DNA TGTGCCAGCAGTTACCTAGGGGGTTCACCCCTCCACTTT. Protein: CASSYLGGSPLHF.

This clonotype was seen more than once but under ten times. The chain recombines TRBV19 with TRBJ2-3; 8 bases are a match to TRBD2. Germline V CDR1 and CDR2: LNHDA, SQIVND (reference sequence). V lost 5 bases, J lost 3 bases, and 1 base stayed unmatched. CDR3 size: 13 residues. The CDR3 nucleotides are TGTGCCAGTAGTGGGACTAGTACAGATACGCAGTATTTT. This translates into CASSGTSTDTQYF.

This clonotype was detected ten times or more. The V call is TRBV18, the J call TRBJ1-2, with 8 bases aligning to TRBD1. Losses at the gene ends were 4 bases for V and 6 bases for J; bases not matched to a gene: 4. In germline, CDR1 is KGHSH, CDR2 LQKENI. The CDR3 extends over 13 amino acids. In DNA form, the CDR3 reads TGTGCCAGCTCACGGATGGACAGGGATGGCTACACCTTC. Amino acids: CASSRMDRDGYTF.

The V gene is TRBV3-1, the J gene TRBJ2-3, with 10 bases identical to TRBD2. Trimming took 5 bases from V and 3 from J; bases not matched to a gene: 8. Germline V gene lookup returns CDR1 LGHDT and CDR2 YNNKEL (reference sequence). The CDR3 spans 16 residues. DNA for the CDR3: TGTGCCAGCAGCGTTAAATTGACTAGCGGGACAGATACGCAGTATTTT. Translated, it gives CASSVKLTSGTDTQYF.

This clonotype was seen only a few times. For the CDR3, the DNA is TGTGCCAGCAGCCCAGACACGAACACCGGGGAGCTGTTTTTT. Translated: CASSPDTNTGELFF. The rearrangement uses TRBV7-9 and TRBJ2-2; D gene unclear. V gave up 5 bases and J gave up 0 bases, with 7 bases separating them. The CDR3 totals 14 residues. Germline CDR1 is SEHNR and CDR2 is FQNEAQ (reference sequence).

At least ten counts were recorded for this clonotype. This chain joins TRBV7-8 and TRBJ2-4; tentatively, D is TRBD1 (6 bases). V lost 4 bases and J 8 bases, leaving 12 bases between the germline ends. The V gene's germline CDR1 is SGHVS and CDR2 FQNEAQ. This CDR3 is 13 amino acids long. As DNA, the CDR3 is TGTGCCAGCAGCTCCGGGACATCGGACATTCAGTACTTC. Translating it yields CASSSGTSDIQYF.

This clonotype was counted ten times or more. The gene calls are TRBV11-2 and TRBJ1-1, with TRBD1 matching 10 bases. With 5 bases clipped from V and 5 bases from J, the junction kept 8 bases outside the gene matches. CDR1 SGHAT and CDR2 FQNNGV come from the germline V gene. There are 15 residues in the CDR3. The CDR3 region is CASSPQDRGRTEAFF. Here the CDR3 DNA reads TGTGCCAGCAGCCCGCAGGACAGGGGGAGAACTGAAGCTTTCTTT.

Points on this clonotype: The germline gene is not matched at one end of the junction; a read error may be the cause. The chain recombines TRBV27 with TRBJ2-5, with 10 bases lining up with TRBD2. Germline lookup yields CDR1 MNHEY and CDR2 SMNVEV (reference sequence). The CDR3 totals 14 residues. The CDR3 reads CANSFLAGGETQYF. As DNA, the CDR3 is TGTGCCAACAGTTTTTTAGCGGGGGGAGAGACCCAGTACTTC.

The V gene is TRBV4-1, the J gene TRBJ1-2; the D is unclear. CDR1 is MGHRA, CDR2 YSYEKL, per germline. The CDR3 is made up of 15 amino acids. The V gene lost 0 bases and the J gene lost 0 bases, with 8 bases spanning the gap. The CDR3 region is CASSQDRASNYGYTF. Here the CDR3 DNA reads TGCGCCAGCAGCCAAGATCGGGCCTCTAACTATGGCTACACCTTC.

This clonotype was counted at least ten times. This rearrangement joins TRBV2 to TRBJ2-1; D possibly corresponds to TRBD2 (5 bases). V was cut by 4 bases and J by 0 bases, with 10 bases left in between. Germline lookup yields CDR1 SNHLY and CDR2 FYNNEI. The CDR3 runs 15 residues. CDR3 nucleotide sequence: TGTGCCAGCAGTGGCATGGAGGTCTCCTACAATGAGCAGTTCTTC. Encoded protein: CASSGMEVSYNEQFF.

There are a few counts of this clonotype. The chain joins TRBV6-5 to TRBJ1-2, with a weak D call TRBD1 (5 bases). The V gene's germline CDR1 is MNHEY and CDR2 SVGAGI. Trimming took off 6 bases at V and 0 bases at J, with 5 bases between the two ends. This CDR3 spans 12 amino acids. Written as DNA, the CDR3 is TGTGCCAGCAGGGACACTAACTATGGCTACACCTTC. This sequence encodes CASRDTNYGYTF.

This clonotype was observed at least ten times. V gene TRBV9 combines with J gene TRBJ1-1, with D possibly matching TRBD1 (5 bases). Trimming removed 0 bases from V and 7 bases from J, with 7 bases in between. CDR1 is SGDLS and CDR2 is YYNGEE in the germline V gene. CDR3 size: 12 residues. This CDR3 is CASSVEGNEAFF. DNA of the CDR3: TGTGCCAGCAGCGTAGAGGGGAATGAAGCTTTCTTT.

This clonotype showed up many times. The chain combines TRBV7-8 with TRBJ2-1; 11 bases map to TRBD2. CDR1 is SGHVS, CDR2 FQNEAQ, per germline. This CDR3 has 14 amino acids. The V segment lost 4 bases and the J segment 4 bases; nucleotides outside the gene matches: 0. Written as DNA, the CDR3 is TGTGCCAGCAGCTCTAGCGGGGGGTACAATGAGCAGTTCTTC. The encoded protein is CASSSSGGYNEQFF.

This clonotype occurred a few times. The chain carries TRBV3-1 and TRBJ2-1; D uncertain. This CDR3 comprises 15 residues. V was clipped by 5 bases and J by 2 bases, with 13 bases between them. The germline gives CDR1 LGHDT, CDR2 YNNKEL (reference sequence). The CDR3 bases are TGTGCCAGCAGCAGCAGGTTGGGGACCTACAATGAGCAGTTCTTC. Its translation: CASSSRLGTYNEQFF.

Ten or more counts support this clonotype. The gene calls are TRBV9 and TRBJ2-1; D is unclear. Germline CDR1 reads SGDLS; CDR2 reads YYNGEE. The CDR3 consists of 14 residues. Deletions cut 0 bases from V and 5 bases from J, with 9 bases between. The CDR3 coding sequence is TGTGCCAGCAGCGTAGGGGGTGGTCACAATGAGCAGTTCTTC. It is translated as CASSVGGGHNEQFF. The full variable domain, its missing parts supplied by reference TRBV9 and TRBJ2-1, is DSGVTQTPKHLITATGQRVTLRCSPRSGDLSVYWYQQSLDQGLQFLIQYYNGEERAKGNILERFSAQQFPDLHSELNLSSLELGDSALYFCASSVGGGHNEQFFGPGTRLTVL.